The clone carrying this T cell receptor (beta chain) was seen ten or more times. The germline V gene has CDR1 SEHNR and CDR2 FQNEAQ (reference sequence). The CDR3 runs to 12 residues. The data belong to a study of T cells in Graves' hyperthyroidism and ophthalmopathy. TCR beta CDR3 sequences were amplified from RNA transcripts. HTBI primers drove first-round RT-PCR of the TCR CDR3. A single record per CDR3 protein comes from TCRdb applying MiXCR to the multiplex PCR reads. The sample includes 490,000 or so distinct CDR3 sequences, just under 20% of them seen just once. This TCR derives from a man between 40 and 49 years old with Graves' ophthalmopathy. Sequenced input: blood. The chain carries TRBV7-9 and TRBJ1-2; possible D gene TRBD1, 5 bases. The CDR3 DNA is TGTGCTACCGACAGTGCGCCCTATGGCTACACCTTC. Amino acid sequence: CATDSAPYGYTF. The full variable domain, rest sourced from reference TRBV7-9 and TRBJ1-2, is DTGVSQNPRHKITKRGQNVTFRCDPISEHNRLYWYRQTLGQGPEFLTYFQNEAQLEKSRLLSDRFSAERPKGSFSTLEIQRTEQGDSAMYLCATDSAPYGYTFGSGTRLTVV.